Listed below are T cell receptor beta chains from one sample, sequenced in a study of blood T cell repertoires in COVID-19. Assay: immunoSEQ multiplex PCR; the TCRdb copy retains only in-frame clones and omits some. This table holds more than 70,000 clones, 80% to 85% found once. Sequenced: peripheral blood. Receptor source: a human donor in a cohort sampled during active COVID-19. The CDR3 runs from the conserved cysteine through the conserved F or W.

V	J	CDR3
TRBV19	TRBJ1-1	CASSIQGGAYAEAFF
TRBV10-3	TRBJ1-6	CAISRIQGQGNSPLHF
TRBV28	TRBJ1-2	CASSLELYGYTF
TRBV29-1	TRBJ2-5	CSVHRLQETQYF
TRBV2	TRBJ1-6	CASSVLRGSNSPLHF
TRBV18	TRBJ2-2	CASSTRGAQNTGELFF
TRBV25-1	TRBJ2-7	CASSERRVTTYEQYF
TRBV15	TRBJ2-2	CATSPRLAGPSTGELFF
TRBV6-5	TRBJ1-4	CASSFRQAGGEKLFF
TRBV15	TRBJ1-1	CATSGGDRDPVKAFF
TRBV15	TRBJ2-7	CATSRDRGSYEQYF
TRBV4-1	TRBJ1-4	CASSRSGAAEKLFF
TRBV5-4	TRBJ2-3	CASSLGVTSGGLDTQYF
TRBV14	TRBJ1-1	CASSHLLGQGRSEAFF
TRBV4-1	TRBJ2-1	CASSPPPAGVSSYNEQFF
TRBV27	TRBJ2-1	CASSNRGGNEQFF
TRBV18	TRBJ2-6	CASSRDTSGANVLTF
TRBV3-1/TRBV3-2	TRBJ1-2	CASSQEWLGRAYGYTF
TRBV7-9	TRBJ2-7	CASSFTGSSYEQYF
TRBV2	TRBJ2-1	CASRPSGGANEQFF
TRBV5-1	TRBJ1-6	CASSLNWNSPLHF
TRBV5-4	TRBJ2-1	CASTATASGPYNEQFF
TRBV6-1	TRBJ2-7	CASSVAGTGSYEQYF
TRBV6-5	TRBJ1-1	CASRREAFAEAFF
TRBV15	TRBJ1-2	CATSLSGQGAGGYTF
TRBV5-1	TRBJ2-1	CASSLGVAGGADEQFF
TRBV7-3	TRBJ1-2	CASRRNPGGGYTF
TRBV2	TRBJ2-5	CASTPRSGGAVETQYF
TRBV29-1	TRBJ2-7	CSVSQRSISYEQYF
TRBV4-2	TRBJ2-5	CASSQDSGTSGGSQETQYF
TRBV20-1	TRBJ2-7	CSASPQNYEQYF
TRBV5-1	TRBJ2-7	CASSPGLVVYEQYF
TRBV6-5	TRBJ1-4	CASTKASGGEKLFF
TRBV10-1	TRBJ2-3	CASSRGTDTQYF
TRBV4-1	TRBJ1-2	CASRLTVGHSRDGYTF
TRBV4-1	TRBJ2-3	CASSQLWRGAADTQYF
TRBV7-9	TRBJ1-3	CASSTSRVSSGNTIYF
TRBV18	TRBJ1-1	CASSPQGLNTEAFF
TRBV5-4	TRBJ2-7	CASSLDLGRSYEQYF
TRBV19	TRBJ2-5	CASSGLAGKTQYF
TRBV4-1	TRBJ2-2	CASSQGGGAGELFF
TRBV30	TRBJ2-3	CAWSQDSLSTDTQYF
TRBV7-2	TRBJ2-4	CASSLLAGGINIQYF
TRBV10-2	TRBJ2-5	CASSWNRVGETQYF
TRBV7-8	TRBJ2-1	CASSLMRGPRNEQFF
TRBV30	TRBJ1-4	CAWSHRDRDEKLFF
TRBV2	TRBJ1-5	CASRNRDGGYQPQHF
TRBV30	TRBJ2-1	CAWSKRQGDEQFF
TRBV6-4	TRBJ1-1	CASSTQGGSEAFF
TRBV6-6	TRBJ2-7	CASSWTFGEQYF
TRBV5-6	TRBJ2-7	CASSSTHRVNEQYF
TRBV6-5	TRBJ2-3	CASTKRAPTDTQYF
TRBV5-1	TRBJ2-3	CASSFRTGRADTQYF
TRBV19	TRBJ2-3	CASNGGGTDTQYF
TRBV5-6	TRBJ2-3	CASRLLAGPTDTQYF
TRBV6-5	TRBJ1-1	CASSYRGYTEAFF
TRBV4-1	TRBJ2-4	CASSQAGGWAKNIQYF